The rows below give T cell receptor beta chains drawn from one sample of a study of T-cell memory formation after mild COVID-19. MiXCR, applied by TCRdb to the 5' RACE reads, yields one record per CDR3 protein. The sample holds about 420,000 distinct CDR3 sequences, 23% seen once. The sample taken for sequencing was PBMCs or a T cell subset sorted from them (not recorded which). Source of these receptors: an adult woman who had mild COVID-19 (a few samples of this study predate the infection). Cell type and time point are not known. Each CDR3 is given with its conserved first and last residue. Fields, in order: clone size, V gene, J gene, D gene, CDR3 DNA, CDR3 protein. A D gene is named only where the DNA matches it firmly. Clone size is shown for a subset of rows, as once, few, many or a class of expanded clone.

few	TRBV2	TRBJ1-1	-	TGTGCCAGCAGTCTCCACAGGGACACTGAAGCTTTCTTT	CASSLHRDTEAFF
-	TRBV6-1	TRBJ2-1	-	TGTGCCAGCAGTCCCCAGGTCTGGGGGGTCAATGAGCAGTTCTTC	CASSPQVWGVNEQFF
few	TRBV7-8	TRBJ2-1	TRBD2	TGTGCCAGCAGCTCAGCTAGCGGGGGGGCAGGAAAGGGGCAGTTCTTC	CASSSASGGAGKGQFF
many	TRBV9	TRBJ2-1	-	TGTGCCAGCAGCGTACATACAGGATACAATGAGCAGTTCTTC	CASSVHTGYNEQFF
-	TRBV7-6	TRBJ2-3	TRBD2	TGTGCCAGCAGCTCCCCGGGGAAAGCGGGGGGGCGCACAGATACGCAGTATTTT	CASSSPGKAGGRTDTQYF
-	TRBV25-1	TRBJ2-5	TRBD1	TGTGCCAGCAGTGACGCCCTGACAGGGGCCCAAGAGACCCAGTACTTC	CASSDALTGAQETQYF
-	TRBV12-3/TRBV12-4	TRBJ2-2	-	TGTGCCAGCAGTTTGAGGATGACGAACACCGGGGAGCTGTTTTTT	CASSLRMTNTGELFF
-	TRBV6-5	TRBJ2-6	-	TGTGCCAGCAGCGCATCAGGGGGGGCCCTCTCTGGGGCCAACGTCCTGACTTTC	CASSASGGALSGANVLTF
-	TRBV4-1	TRBJ1-1	-	TGCGCCAGCAGCCAAGATAGGGCGGGACACGCCTCGGAGGCTTTCTTT	CASSQDRAGHASEAFF
-	TRBV10-3	TRBJ2-1	TRBD2	TGTGCCATCAGTGGGACTAGCGGCCCCTTGGTTGGGCAGTTCTTC	CAISGTSGPLVGQFF
-	TRBV7-3	TRBJ2-7	TRBD2	TGTGCCAGCAGCGCCCTAGCGGGAGGAGCCTACGAGCAGTACTTC	CASSALAGGAYEQYF
few	TRBV7-9	TRBJ1-2	-	TGTGCCAGCAGCTTTATCGAGACTTGGAACTATGGCTACACCTTC	CASSFIETWNYGYTF
-	TRBV11-2	TRBJ2-6	-	TGTGCCAGCACCCTTGGATGGGGGGCCAACGTCCTGACTTTC	CASTLGWGANVLTF
few	TRBV20-1	TRBJ2-4	TRBD1	TGCAGTGCTAGAGATCCCCGACAGGGGGCGAGGGCCAAAAACATTCAGTACTTC	CSARDPRQGARAKNIQYF
few	TRBV12-3/TRBV12-4	TRBJ1-6	TRBD1	TGTGCCAGCAGTTTCAGGACAGGGGTTTCACCCCTCCACTTT	CASSFRTGVSPLHF
few	TRBV12-3/TRBV12-4	TRBJ2-1	-	TGTGCCAGCGCCCGGGACATAGCCTACAATGAGCAGTTCTTC	CASARDIAYNEQFF
-	TRBV29-1	TRBJ2-1	TRBD1	TGCAGCGTTGGTCCCGGACAGGCCACCTACAATGAGCAGTTCTTC	CSVGPGQATYNEQFF
few	TRBV11-2	TRBJ2-1	-	TGTGCCAGCAGCTTAGATGGGGGGGCCGAGTACAATGAGCAGTTCTTC	CASSLDGGAEYNEQFF
-	TRBV3-1	TRBJ2-7	-	TGTGCCAGCTGCATGGCTCCCGGTGGGTCCTACGAGCAGTACTTC	CASCMAPGGSYEQYF